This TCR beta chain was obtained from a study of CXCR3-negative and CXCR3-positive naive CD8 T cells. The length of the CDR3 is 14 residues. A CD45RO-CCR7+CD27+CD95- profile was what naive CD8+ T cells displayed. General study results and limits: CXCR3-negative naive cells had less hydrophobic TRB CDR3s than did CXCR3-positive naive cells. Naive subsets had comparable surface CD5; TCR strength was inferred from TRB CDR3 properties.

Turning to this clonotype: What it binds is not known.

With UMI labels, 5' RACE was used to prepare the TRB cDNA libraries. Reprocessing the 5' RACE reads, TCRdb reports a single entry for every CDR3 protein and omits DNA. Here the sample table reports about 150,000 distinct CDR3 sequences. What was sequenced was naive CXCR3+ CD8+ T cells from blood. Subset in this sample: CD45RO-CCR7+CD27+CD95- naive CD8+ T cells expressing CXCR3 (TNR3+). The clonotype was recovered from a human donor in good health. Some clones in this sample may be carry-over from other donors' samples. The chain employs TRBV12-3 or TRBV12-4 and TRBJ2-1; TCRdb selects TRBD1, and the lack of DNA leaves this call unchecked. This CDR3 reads CASSLAPKRGEQFF.